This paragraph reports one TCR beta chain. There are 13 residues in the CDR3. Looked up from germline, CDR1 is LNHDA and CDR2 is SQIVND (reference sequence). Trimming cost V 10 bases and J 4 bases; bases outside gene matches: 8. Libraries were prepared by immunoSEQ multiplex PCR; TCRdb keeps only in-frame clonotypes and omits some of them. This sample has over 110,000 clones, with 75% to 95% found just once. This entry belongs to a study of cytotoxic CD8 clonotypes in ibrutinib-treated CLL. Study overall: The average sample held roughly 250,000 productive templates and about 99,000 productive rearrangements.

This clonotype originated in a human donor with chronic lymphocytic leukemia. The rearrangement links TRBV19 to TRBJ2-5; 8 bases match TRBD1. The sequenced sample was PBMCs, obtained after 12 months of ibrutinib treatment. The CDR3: CATRDRILETQYF. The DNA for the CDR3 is TGTGCCACCCGGGACAGGATCTTAGAGACCCAGTACTTC.